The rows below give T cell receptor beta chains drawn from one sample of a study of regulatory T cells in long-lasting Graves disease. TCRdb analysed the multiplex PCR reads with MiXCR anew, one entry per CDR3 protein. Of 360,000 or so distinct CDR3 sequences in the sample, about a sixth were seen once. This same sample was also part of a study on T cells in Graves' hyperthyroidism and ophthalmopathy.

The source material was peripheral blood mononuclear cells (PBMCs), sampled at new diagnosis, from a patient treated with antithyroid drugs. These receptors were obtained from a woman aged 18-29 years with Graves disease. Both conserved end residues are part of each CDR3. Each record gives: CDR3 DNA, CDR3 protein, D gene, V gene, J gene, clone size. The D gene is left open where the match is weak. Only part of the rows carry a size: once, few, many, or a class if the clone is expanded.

CDR3nt: TGCAGCACCGGTAGTGGGCCCTGGGGCTTACAAGAGACCCAGTACTTC; CDR3aa: CSTGSGPWGLQETQYF; d_gene: .; v_gene: TRBV29-1; j_gene: TRBJ2-5; abundance: few
CDR3nt: TGTGCCACCAGCAGAGATAGGACAGCTTCCTATGGCTACACCTTC; CDR3aa: CATSRDRTASYGYTF; d_gene: .; v_gene: TRBV15; j_gene: TRBJ1-2; abundance: .
CDR3nt: TGTGCCAGCGGCCGGGACAGGATGAACACTGAAGCTTTCTTT; CDR3aa: CASGRDRMNTEAFF; d_gene: TRBD1; v_gene: TRBV7-8; j_gene: TRBJ1-1; abundance: many
CDR3nt: TGTGCCAGCAGCTTAGGTGTTGGAGGGGAGACCCAGTACTTC; CDR3aa: CASSLGVGGETQYF; d_gene: .; v_gene: TRBV7-2; j_gene: TRBJ2-5; abundance: many
CDR3nt: TGTGCCAGCAGCCCGACAAGGAATGGAAACACCATATATTTT; CDR3aa: CASSPTRNGNTIYF; d_gene: .; v_gene: TRBV2; j_gene: TRBJ1-3; abundance: .
CDR3nt: TGTGCCACCAAGAGGGGCCCCCCAGGGGGTAACTATGGCTACACCTTC; CDR3aa: CATKRGPPGGNYGYTF; d_gene: TRBD1; v_gene: TRBV19; j_gene: TRBJ1-2; abundance: few
CDR3nt: TGTGCCAGTAGTCTAGCCGGGACAGGGGCGCGGGACACTGAAGCTTTCTTT; CDR3aa: CASSLAGTGARDTEAFF; d_gene: TRBD1; v_gene: TRBV19; j_gene: TRBJ1-1; abundance: few
CDR3nt: TGTGCCAGCACCGGATACACCGATTCACCCCTCCACTTT; CDR3aa: CASTGYTDSPLHF; d_gene: .; v_gene: TRBV6-1; j_gene: TRBJ1-6; abundance: many
CDR3nt: TGTGCCAGCAGCTCTCGACAGATTATGAACACTGAAGCTTTCTTT; CDR3aa: CASSSRQIMNTEAFF; d_gene: .; v_gene: TRBV11-2; j_gene: TRBJ1-1; abundance: few
CDR3nt: TGTGCCAGCAGTTCCGGGGACAGGGACCATCACGCCAAGTTC; CDR3aa: CASSSGDRDHHAKF; d_gene: TRBD1; v_gene: TRBV28; j_gene: TRBJ1-2; abundance: many
CDR3nt: TGTGCCAGCCGAACCGGAGGGGATGGGACCGGGGAGCAGTTCTTC; CDR3aa: CASRTGGDGTGEQFF; d_gene: .; v_gene: TRBV6-1; j_gene: TRBJ2-1; abundance: .
CDR3nt: TGCAGTGCTAGAGATCAGGGACAGGCTGTGCACAATGAGCAGTTCTTC; CDR3aa: CSARDQGQAVHNEQFF; d_gene: TRBD1; v_gene: TRBV20-1; j_gene: TRBJ2-1; abundance: many
CDR3nt: TGTGCCATCGGGACGAGTAACACAGATACGCAGTATTTT; CDR3aa: CAIGTSNTDTQYF; d_gene: .; v_gene: TRBV10-3; j_gene: TRBJ2-3; abundance: .
CDR3nt: TGTGCCAGCAGGGCCAATTCACCCCTCCACTTT; CDR3aa: CASRANSPLHF; d_gene: .; v_gene: TRBV6-1; j_gene: TRBJ1-6; abundance: few
CDR3nt: TGTGCCAGCAGTTCCCTAACGCTACAGGACCAAGAGACCCAGTACTTC; CDR3aa: CASSSLTLQDQETQYF; d_gene: .; v_gene: TRBV6-2/TRBV6-3; j_gene: TRBJ2-5; abundance: many
CDR3nt: TGTGCCAGCAGTTTCGCTAGCGGGGGGGCCGGGGAGCTGTTTTTT; CDR3aa: CASSFASGGAGELFF; d_gene: TRBD2; v_gene: TRBV12-3/TRBV12-4; j_gene: TRBJ2-2; abundance: .
CDR3nt: TGTGCCAGCAGCCAAGACAGGGAATCGTTCTACGAGCAGTACTTC; CDR3aa: CASSQDRESFYEQYF; d_gene: TRBD1; v_gene: TRBV7-9; j_gene: TRBJ2-7; abundance: many
CDR3nt: TGCGCCAGCAGCCCCGGCCTTCTCAGCTCCTACAATGAGCAGTTCTTC; CDR3aa: CASSPGLLSSYNEQFF; d_gene: .; v_gene: TRBV5-1; j_gene: TRBJ2-1; abundance: many
CDR3nt: TGTTCAGGGTCGGACGGAGGCGAGCAGTACTTC; CDR3aa: CSGSDGGEQYF; d_gene: .; v_gene: TRBV20-1; j_gene: TRBJ2-7; abundance: .
CDR3nt: TGTGCCAGCAGGGCCGGGTGGGCCCAGTACTTC; CDR3aa: CASRAGWAQYF; d_gene: .; v_gene: TRBV2; j_gene: TRBJ2-5; abundance: many
CDR3nt: TGCGCCAGCAGCTTGCTCCCGGCTGAGAACACCGGGGAGCTGTTTTTT; CDR3aa: CASSLLPAENTGELFF; d_gene: .; v_gene: TRBV5-1; j_gene: TRBJ2-2; abundance: few
CDR3nt: TGTGCCAGCAGTGAAAATGCCCGGCTCCAGCCCCAGCATTTT; CDR3aa: CASSENARLQPQHF; d_gene: .; v_gene: TRBV2; j_gene: TRBJ1-5; abundance: many
CDR3nt: TGTGCCAGCAGTTTTGGGGGGCGAATTGGAGATACGCAGTATTTT; CDR3aa: CASSFGGRIGDTQYF; d_gene: .; v_gene: TRBV28; j_gene: TRBJ2-3; abundance: .
CDR3nt: TGTGCCAGCAGGACGGGAAGGGGGGAGGGTCTGGCCAAAAACATTCAGTACTTC; CDR3aa: CASRTGRGEGLAKNIQYF; d_gene: .; v_gene: TRBV6-1; j_gene: TRBJ2-4; abundance: many
CDR3nt: TGCAGCGTTGATTCCCGGTCCCGTGGCTACACCTTC; CDR3aa: CSVDSRSRGYTF; d_gene: .; v_gene: TRBV29-1; j_gene: TRBJ1-2; abundance: .
CDR3nt: TGTGCCAGCAGCCAAAGCGGGGGGGCCAATGAGCAGTTCTTC; CDR3aa: CASSQSGGANEQFF; d_gene: TRBD2; v_gene: TRBV3-1; j_gene: TRBJ2-1; abundance: .
CDR3nt: TGTGCCAGTAGTAATCGCGGCTACGAGCAGTACTTC; CDR3aa: CASSNRGYEQYF; d_gene: .; v_gene: TRBV19; j_gene: TRBJ2-7; abundance: few